The 16 T cell receptor beta chains listed next were all sequenced from one sample in a study of CD8 T cells in acute hepatitis C reinfection (dated by TCRdb to the early 2020s). Library method: the immunoSEQ multiplex PCR assay. TCRdb retrieved this table from immuneACCESS and kept in-frame rearrangements only. Not all clones are present; in checked studies, unresolved V genes account for under half, and no reason is known for the remainder. The sample records approximately 39,000 clones, 85% to 90% of which are singletons. The ten largest account for more than 0.4% of the sample. What this sample's time point label stands for: naive CD8 control sorted from an acute-time-point sample. The sample was naive CD8+ T cells from PBMCs. Per the publication, the cell subset or site label means: sorted total naive CD45RO-negative CD8+ T cells. These TCRs come from a man aged 25 to 40 with chronic hepatitis C.

This chain links TRBV19 with TRBJ2-1; D is unresolved. The CDR3 spans 16 residues. V lost 8 bases and J 8 bases, leaving 25 bases between the germline ends. The germline gives CDR1 LNHDA, CDR2 SQIVND (reference sequence). In DNA, the CDR3 is TGTGCCAGTCGACCAGAGTCGGCGGCTGTCTTCGATGAGCAGTTCTTC. Translation gives CASRPESAAVFDEQFF.

The J gene is TRBJ2-2, the V gene TRBV9; TRBD1 matches at 9 bases. The CDR3 spans 15 residues. In germline, CDR1 is SGDLS, CDR2 YYNGEE. The ends lost 3 bases at V and 6 bases at J; junction bases unmatched: 6. The CDR3 loop is CASSGGQGAPGELFF. Here the CDR3 DNA reads TGTGCCAGCAGCGGGGGACAGGGTGCTCCCGGGGAGCTGTTTTTT.

This sequence joins TRBV27 and TRBJ1-6; D perhaps matches TRBD1 (6 bases). Germline assignment: CDR1 MNHEY and CDR2 SMNVEV (reference sequence). Trimming shortened V by 5 bases and J by 9 bases, and 20 bases separated the two germline ends. The CDR3 length is 16 residues. CDR3 in amino acids: CASSVQGNRVSSPLHF. In DNA, the CDR3 is TGTGCCAGCAGTGTACAGGGCAACAGGGTGTCTTCACCCCTCCACTTT.

The rearrangement links TRBV27 to TRBJ2-1; D remains unclear. The CDR3 has 13 residues. CDR1 is MNHEY and CDR2 is SMNVEV in the germline V gene (reference sequence). V shed 3 bases and J shed 3 bases, with 6 bases lying between them. Here the CDR3 DNA reads TGTGCCAGCAGTTTTAGAAGCTACAATGAGCAGTTCTTC. It translates to CASSFRSYNEQFF.

This chain links TRBV7-8 with TRBJ2-7, with D possibly being TRBD1 or TRBD2 (5 bases each). Germline V CDR1 and CDR2: SGHVS, FQNEAQ. The CDR3 sequence is 14 residues long. Trimming removed 5 bases from V and 2 bases from J, with 13 bases in between. Written as DNA, the CDR3 is TGTGCCAGCAGCGTCGGGACGGCTGCCTACGAGCAGTACTTC. Amino acid sequence: CASSVGTAAYEQYF. Using reference TRBV7-8 and TRBJ2-7 for the parts outside the CDR3, the full variable domain is GAGVSQSPRYKVAKRGQDVALRCDPISGHVSLFWYQQALGQGPEFLTYFQNEAQLDKSGLPSDRFFAERPEGSVSTLKIQRTQQEDSAVYLCASSVGTAAYEQYFGPGTRLTVT.

This clone is a singleton in its sample. The chain uses TRBV11-2 and TRBJ2-7; D is unclear. The CDR3 is 18 amino acids. V dropped 0 bases and J dropped 0 bases, with 18 bases sitting between them. Germline CDR1 and CDR2: SGHAT and FQNNGV. The CDR3 coding sequence is TGTGCCAGCAGCTTAGATGGGGTCGGCGAGTTATTCTCCTACGAGCAGTACTTC. This codes for CASSLDGVGELFSYEQYF.

The chain links TRBV2 to TRBJ2-7; the D gene is possibly TRBD1 (6 bases). This CDR3 contains 13 residues. Germline CDR1 is SNHLY and CDR2 is FYNNEI. The germline V and J ends were trimmed by 4 bases and 4 bases, with 11 bases remaining between them. CDR3 in DNA: TGTGCCAGCAGTGCTGGACAGTTGTACGAGCAGTACTTC. Its translation is CASSAGQLYEQYF.

This chain uses TRBV5-8 with TRBJ1-1; D call uncertain. This CDR3 has 14 residues. Germline CDR1 is SGHTS and CDR2 is YDEGEE. V dropped 1 base and J dropped 1 base, with 8 bases sitting between them. CDR3 in DNA: TGTGCCAGCAGCTTGTGGCAGCCGAACACTGAAGCTTTCTTT. Translation gives CASSLWQPNTEAFF.

This rearrangement joins TRBV5-1 to TRBJ2-7; 9 bases line up with TRBD1. The CDR3 sequence is 14 residues long. Germline CDR1 and CDR2: SGHRS and YFSETQ. V was clipped by 8 bases and J by 0 bases; unmatched bases: 6. The CDR3 region is CASRGQGSSYEQYF. For the CDR3, the DNA is TGCGCCAGTCGAGGACAGGGGAGCTCCTACGAGCAGTACTTC.

CDR3: CASSILATPPSNQPQHF. In DNA form, the CDR3 reads TGTGCCAGTAGTATCCTCGCGACACCTCCTAGCAATCAGCCCCAGCATTTT. This chain uses TRBV19 with TRBJ1-5; D is unresolved. This CDR3 is 17 amino acids long. CDR1 and CDR2 from the germline V gene are LNHDA and SQIVND (reference sequence). Trimming stripped 3 bases from V and 0 bases from J, with 15 bases between. Looking up the rest from reference TRBV19 and TRBJ1-5 gives the full variable domain: DGGITQSPKYLFRKEGQNVTLSCEQNLNHDAMYWYRQDPGQGLRLIYYSQIVNDFQKGDIAEGYSVSREKKESFPLTVTSAQKNPTAFYLCASSILATPPSNQPQHFGDGTRLSIL.

This chain joins TRBV27 and TRBJ2-7; a possible D gene is TRBD2 (6 bases). Looked up from germline, CDR1 is MNHEY and CDR2 is SMNVEV (reference sequence). The CDR3 contains 14 residues. The V end lost 5 bases, the J end lost 2 bases, and 13 bases lay between the germline ends. CDR3 residues: CASSPGTETYEQYF. In DNA form, the CDR3 reads TGTGCCAGCAGTCCCGGGACTGAGACCTACGAGCAGTACTTC.

The chain joins TRBV5-4 to TRBJ2-5; TRBD1 matches 9 bases. The J call is uncertain, as TRBJ2-7 better fits the DNA end. CDR3 length: 14 residues. Germline values: CDR1 SGHNT, CDR2 YYREEE (reference sequence). The CDR3 protein is CASSFDRGSYEQYF. CDR3 sequence (DNA): TGTGCCAGCAGCTTCGACAGGGGGTCCTACGAGCAGTACTTC.

This clone was counted once. This chain uses TRBV7-8 with TRBJ2-5, with TRBD2 identical over 8 bases. Germline CDR1 is SGHVS and CDR2 is FQNEAQ. V gave up 2 bases and J gave up 4 bases; unmatched junction bases: 12. The CDR3 contains 17 residues. CDR3 sequence (DNA): TGTGCCAGCAGCTTATTAGGTTTAGCGGGAAGGGGAGAGACCCAGTACTTC. Amino acid sequence: CASSLLGLAGRGETQYF.

The V and J genes are TRBV27 and TRBJ2-5; 8 nucleotides agree with TRBD2. V lost 5 bases to trimming and J lost 1 base; unmatched junction nucleotides: 6. CDR1 and CDR2 from the germline V gene are MNHEY and SMNVEV (reference sequence). CDR3 size: 15 residues. The CDR3, as DNA: TGTGCCAGCAGTCCCCCGGGGACTAGCCAAGAGACCCAGTACTTC. Protein product: CASSPPGTSQETQYF.

This clone was detected only a few times. The rearrangement joins TRBV5-1 to TRBJ2-2; 8 bases fit TRBD1. The J segment lost 4 bases and the V segment lost 4 bases, leaving 6 bases of the junction unmatched. This CDR3 is built from 15 residues. In germline, CDR1 is SGHRS, CDR2 YFSETQ. The CDR3 coding sequence is TGCGCCAGCAGCCTTGGACAGGGCCCCACCGGGGAGCTGTTTTTT. Residues: CASSLGQGPTGELFF.

The chain combines TRBV5-1 with TRBJ1-2; D not certain. The CDR3 runs to 13 residues. From germline, CDR1 is SGHRS and CDR2 YFSETQ. V was cut by 0 bases and J by 6 bases, with 9 bases left in between. The chain's CDR3 is CASSLVPFDGYTF. Here the CDR3 DNA reads TGCGCCAGCAGCTTGGTACCCTTTGATGGCTACACCTTC.